Listed below are T cell receptor beta chains from one sample, sequenced in a study of cytomegalovirus exposure and HLA in healthy donors. Measured with immunoSEQ multiplex PCR; TCRdb has only the in-frame clones, and not every one. The sample lists 150,000 to 200,000 clones, approximately 78% occurring once. The sample comprised PBMCs. The receptors were gathered from a male donor in good health and CMV-seronegative. CDR3s include the opening cysteine and the closing phenylalanine or tryptophan. A D gene is named only where the DNA matches it firmly. A clone size is listed for some rows: how often the clone was seen (once, few, many), or a class if it is expanded.

d_call: -
clone_size: once
v_call: TRBV6-6
j_call: TRBJ1-2
cdr3_aa: CASSPSLGGGYGYPF
cdr3_nt: TGTGCCAGCAGCCCCTCTTTGGGAGGAGGCTATGGCTACCCCTTC

d_call: TRBD1
clone_size: few
v_call: TRBV5-4
j_call: TRBJ1-4
cdr3_aa: CASSNKAAGGGTNEKLFF
cdr3_nt: TGTGCCAGCAGCAATAAGGCGGCAGGGGGAGGCACTAATGAAAAACTGTTTTTT

d_call: -
clone_size: -
v_call: TRBV7-2
j_call: TRBJ2-7
cdr3_aa: CASSLALTAAEQYF
cdr3_nt: TGTGCCAGCAGCTTAGCGCTAACCGCCGCCGAGCAGTACTTC

d_call: TRBD2
clone_size: -
v_call: TRBV5-3
j_call: TRBJ2-7
cdr3_aa: CARRQRLAGTYEQYF
cdr3_nt: TGTGCCAGAAGACAACGACTAGCGGGGACCTACGAGCAGTACTTC

d_call: -
clone_size: -
v_call: TRBV7-8
j_call: TRBJ1-1
cdr3_aa: CASSLAGTPNTEAFF
cdr3_nt: TGTGCCAGCAGCTTGGCCGGGACACCGAACACTGAAGCTTTCTTT

d_call: -
clone_size: -
v_call: TRBV4-1
j_call: TRBJ1-1
cdr3_aa: CASSPPGLNTEAFF
cdr3_nt: TGCGCCAGCAGCCCTCCTGGCCTGAACACTGAAGCTTTCTTT

d_call: -
clone_size: -
v_call: TRBV28
j_call: TRBJ2-5
cdr3_aa: CASSFLIEQETQYF
cdr3_nt: TGTGCCAGCAGTTTCTTGATTGAGCAAGAGACCCAGTACTTC

d_call: TRBD2
clone_size: -
v_call: TRBV15
j_call: TRBJ2-5
cdr3_aa: CATSRVGAGGPRETQYF
cdr3_nt: TGTGCCACCAGCAGAGTCGGAGCGGGAGGGCCCAGGGAGACCCAGTACTTC

d_call: TRBD2
clone_size: once
v_call: TRBV29-1
j_call: TRBJ2-3
cdr3_aa: CSVPQPGGRPDTQYF
cdr3_nt: TGCAGCGTTCCCCAGCCGGGGGGGCGACCAGATACGCAGTATTTT

d_call: -
clone_size: -
v_call: TRBV7-9
j_call: TRBJ1-5
cdr3_aa: CASSPAGSNQPQHF
cdr3_nt: TGTGCCAGCAGCCCGGCGGGTAGCAATCAGCCCCAGCATTTT

d_call: TRBD1
clone_size: -
v_call: TRBV2
j_call: TRBJ2-7
cdr3_aa: CASSEQGSSYEQYF
cdr3_nt: TGTGCCAGCAGCGAACAGGGGAGCTCCTACGAGCAGTACTTC

d_call: -
clone_size: -
v_call: TRBV7-3
j_call: TRBJ2-5
cdr3_aa: CASSLTRTIRGEETQYF
cdr3_nt: TGTGCCAGCAGCTTAACGCGAACGATCAGGGGTGAAGAGACCCAGTACTTC

d_call: -
clone_size: few
v_call: TRBV4-1
j_call: TRBJ2-7
cdr3_aa: CASSQVPSSYEQYF
cdr3_nt: TGCGCCAGCAGCCAAGTACCGAGTTCCTACGAGCAGTACTTC

d_call: TRBD1
clone_size: -
v_call: TRBV5-6
j_call: TRBJ2-7
cdr3_aa: CASSYGTASYEQYF
cdr3_nt: TGTGCCAGCAGCTATGGGACAGCCTCCTACGAGCAGTACTTC

d_call: -
clone_size: -
v_call: TRBV6-6
j_call: TRBJ1-2
cdr3_aa: CASSSLGVRNYGYTF
cdr3_nt: TGTGCCAGCAGTAGCCTAGGGGTACGGAACTATGGCTACACCTTC

d_call: TRBD1
clone_size: once
v_call: TRBV30
j_call: TRBJ1-5
cdr3_aa: CAWSVPRTGVDQPQHF
cdr3_nt: TGTGCCTGGAGTGTTCCCCGGACAGGGGTAGATCAGCCCCAGCATTTT

d_call: TRBD1
clone_size: once
v_call: TRBV5-1
j_call: TRBJ1-3
cdr3_aa: CASSRGTGDGNTIYF
cdr3_nt: TGCGCCAGCAGCAGGGGGACAGGGGATGGAAACACCATATATTTT

d_call: TRBD1
clone_size: -
v_call: TRBV5-1
j_call: TRBJ2-5
cdr3_aa: CASSLGGQGQETQYF
cdr3_nt: TGCGCCAGCAGCTTGGGGGGACAGGGACAAGAGACCCAGTACTTC

d_call: TRBD1
clone_size: -
v_call: TRBV7-9
j_call: TRBJ1-1
cdr3_aa: CASSYLGTGGVTEAFF
cdr3_nt: TGTGCCAGCAGCTATCTCGGGACAGGGGGCGTTACTGAAGCTTTCTTT

d_call: TRBD1
clone_size: -
v_call: TRBV7-9
j_call: TRBJ1-4
cdr3_aa: CASSSLGTGLGEADEKLFF
cdr3_nt: TGTGCCAGCAGCTCCCTGGGGACAGGTCTGGGTGAGGCTGATGAAAAACTGTTTTTT

d_call: -
clone_size: once
v_call: TRBV4-3
j_call: TRBJ1-4
cdr3_aa: CASSQERMDGDTYNEKLFF
cdr3_nt: TGCGCCAGCAGCCAAGAAAGAATGGATGGGGACACCTATAATGAAAAACTGTTTTTT

d_call: -
clone_size: few
v_call: TRBV7-4
j_call: TRBJ2-7
cdr3_aa: CASSSQVHEQYF
cdr3_nt: TGTGCCAGCAGCTCTCAGGTCCACGAGCAGTACTTC

d_call: -
clone_size: -
v_call: TRBV27
j_call: TRBJ2-7
cdr3_aa: CASSFGHNYEQYF
cdr3_nt: TGTGCCAGCAGTTTTGGGCATAACTACGAGCAGTACTTC

d_call: TRBD2
clone_size: -
v_call: TRBV27
j_call: TRBJ2-1
cdr3_aa: CASSLPGLGIGAEQFF
cdr3_nt: TGTGCCAGCAGCCTACCGGGACTAGGGATAGGGGCTGAGCAGTTCTTC

d_call: -
clone_size: -
v_call: TRBV28
j_call: TRBJ1-3
cdr3_aa: CAHSPGNTIYF
cdr3_nt: TGTGCCCACTCCCCTGGAAACACCATATATTTT

d_call: TRBD2
clone_size: few
v_call: TRBV6-6
j_call: TRBJ2-7
cdr3_aa: CASSYGSGRAYEQYF
cdr3_nt: TGTGCCAGCAGTTACGGGAGCGGGAGGGCTTACGAGCAGTACTTC

d_call: -
clone_size: -
v_call: TRBV28
j_call: TRBJ1-1
cdr3_aa: CASSSRVSGQWWNTEVFF
cdr3_nt: TGTGCCAGCAGTTCCAGGGTCTCCGGGCAGTGGTGGAACACTGAAGTTTTCTTT

d_call: -
clone_size: -
v_call: TRBV28
j_call: TRBJ1-2
cdr3_aa: CASQPEQNYGYTF
cdr3_nt: TGTGCCTCCCAACCGGAACAGAACTATGGCTACACCTTC

d_call: -
clone_size: -
v_call: TRBV11-3
j_call: TRBJ2-7
cdr3_aa: CASSLAGVGPYEQYF
cdr3_nt: TGTGCCAGCAGCTTAGCCGGGGTGGGCCCCTACGAGCAGTACTTC

d_call: -
clone_size: once
v_call: TRBV9
j_call: TRBJ2-7
cdr3_aa: CASSVGLAPREQYF
cdr3_nt: TGTGCCAGCAGCGTAGGGCTAGCCCCGCGCGAGCAGTACTTC

d_call: TRBD1
clone_size: -
v_call: TRBV18
j_call: TRBJ2-7
cdr3_aa: CASSPEGQGGYEQYF
cdr3_nt: TGTGCCAGCTCACCCGAGGGACAGGGTGGCTACGAGCAGTACTTC

d_call: TRBD2
clone_size: -
v_call: TRBV9
j_call: TRBJ2-3
cdr3_aa: CASSVDPSGGAEDTQYF
cdr3_nt: TGTGCCAGCAGCGTAGATCCTAGCGGGGGGGCAGAAGATACGCAGTATTTT

d_call: TRBD1
clone_size: -
v_call: TRBV7-2
j_call: TRBJ1-4
cdr3_aa: CASSRDSSATNEKLFF
cdr3_nt: TGTGCCAGCAGCCGGGACAGCTCCGCAACTAATGAAAAACTGTTTTTT